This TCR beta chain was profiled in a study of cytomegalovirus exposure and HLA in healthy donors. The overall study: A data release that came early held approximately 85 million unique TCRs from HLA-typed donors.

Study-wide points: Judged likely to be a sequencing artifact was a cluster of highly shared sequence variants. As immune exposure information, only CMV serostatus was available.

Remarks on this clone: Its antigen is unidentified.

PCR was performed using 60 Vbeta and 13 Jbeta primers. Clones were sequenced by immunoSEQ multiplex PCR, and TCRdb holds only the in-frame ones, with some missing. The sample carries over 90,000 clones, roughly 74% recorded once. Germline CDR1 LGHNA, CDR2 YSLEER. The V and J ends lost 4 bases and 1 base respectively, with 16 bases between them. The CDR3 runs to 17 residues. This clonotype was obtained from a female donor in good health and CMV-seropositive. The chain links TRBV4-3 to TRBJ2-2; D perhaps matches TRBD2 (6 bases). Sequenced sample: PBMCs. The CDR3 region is CASSPGLRKRNTGELFF. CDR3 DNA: TGCGCCAGCAGCCCGGGACTTCGTAAGAGGAACACCGGGGAGCTGTTTTTT.